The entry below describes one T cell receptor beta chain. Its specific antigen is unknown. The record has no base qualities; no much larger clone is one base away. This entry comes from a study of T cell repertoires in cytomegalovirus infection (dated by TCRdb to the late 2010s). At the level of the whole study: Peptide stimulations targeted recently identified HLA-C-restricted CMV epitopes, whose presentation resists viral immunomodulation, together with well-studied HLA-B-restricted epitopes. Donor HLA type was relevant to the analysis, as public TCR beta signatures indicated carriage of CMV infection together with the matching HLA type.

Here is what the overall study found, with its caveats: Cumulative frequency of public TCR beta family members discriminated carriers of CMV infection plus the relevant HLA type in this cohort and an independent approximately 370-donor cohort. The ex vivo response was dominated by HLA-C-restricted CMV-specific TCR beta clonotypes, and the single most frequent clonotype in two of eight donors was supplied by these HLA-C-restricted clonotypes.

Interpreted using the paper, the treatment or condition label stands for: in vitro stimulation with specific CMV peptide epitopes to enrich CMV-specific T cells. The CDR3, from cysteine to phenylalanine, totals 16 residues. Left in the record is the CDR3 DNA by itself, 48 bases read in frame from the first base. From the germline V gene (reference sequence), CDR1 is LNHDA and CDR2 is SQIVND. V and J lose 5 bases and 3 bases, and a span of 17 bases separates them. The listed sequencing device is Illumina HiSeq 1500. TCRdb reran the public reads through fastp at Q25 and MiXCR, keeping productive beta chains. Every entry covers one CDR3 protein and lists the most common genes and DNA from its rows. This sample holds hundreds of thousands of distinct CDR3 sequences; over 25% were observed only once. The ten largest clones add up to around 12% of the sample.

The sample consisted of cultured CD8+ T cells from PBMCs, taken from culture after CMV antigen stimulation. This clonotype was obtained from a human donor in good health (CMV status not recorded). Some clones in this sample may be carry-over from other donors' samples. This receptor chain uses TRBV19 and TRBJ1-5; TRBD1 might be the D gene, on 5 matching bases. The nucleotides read TGTGCCAGTAGTTTGCTTCGGGACGGTAACAATCAGCCCCAGCATTTT. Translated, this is CASSLLRDGNNQPQHF.